This T cell receptor beta chain was captured in a study of blood T cells in healthy people across ages. Concerning this clonotype itself: Its antigen is not known.

The study's findings and limits: Versus aged donors, long-lived donors had higher diversity and more naive CD4+ cells. Without sorted subsets, naive and antigen-experienced compartments could not be conclusively compared.

The CDR3 has 12 amino acids. Germline CDR1 and CDR2: DFQATT and SNEGSKA (reference sequence). V was clipped by 3 bases and J by 1 base, with 4 bases between them. Together with a sample-barcoded 5' primer, a J-beta primer mix was included in a second PCR lasting roughly 6 to 12 cycles. MiXCR, run by TCRdb on the 5' RACE reads, gives a single entry per CDR3 protein. This sample has more than 600,000 distinct CDR3 sequences; roughly 25% occur once, and the top ten carry under 9.5%. The sample also formed part of further work on T cells of mothers and their children.

The sequenced sample was blood. The TCR comes from a boy between 5 and 17 years old in good health. The chain uses TRBV20-1 and TRBJ1-5; D not resolved. The CDR3: CSASGSNQPQHF. CDR3 DNA: TGCAGTGCTAGTGGGAGCAATCAGCCCCAGCATTTT.